The next 18 T cell receptor beta chains were all read from a single sample in a study of beta chain features in type 1 diabetes. Points from the study as a whole: TCRB CDR3s from Type 1 diabetes patients were moderately but significantly shorter in all four CD4+ subsets.

Sequencing targeted expressed TCRB transcripts, as all isolated RNA had been reverse transcribed. The repertoire was sequenced with immunoSEQ multiplex PCR; TCRdb's copy has only in-frame clones and lacks some. Of more than 300,000 clones in the sample, over 8.5% were seen once. Which antigens these TCRs recognize remains unknown. Specimen: central memory CD4+ T cells from blood. The receptors were gathered from a man in his thirties or forties with type 1 diabetes.

This clone showed up many times. This chain connects TRBV7-3 to TRBJ2-5, with D perhaps TRBD1 or TRBD2 (7 bases each). V gave up 5 bases and J gave up 5 bases, with 15 bases separating them. CDR3 size: 14 residues. Germline V gene lookup returns CDR1 SGHTA and CDR2 FQGTGA. CDR3 nucleotides: TGTGCCAGCAGCGGCACAGGGGAGGGGGAGACCCAGTACTTC. Translated: CASSGTGEGETQYF.

The chain recombines TRBV10-3 with TRBJ2-7; 9 nucleotides match TRBD1. V lost 7 bases, J lost 4 bases, and 2 bases stayed unmatched. Germline V gives CDR1 ENHRY, CDR2 SYGVKD. The CDR3 spans 12 residues. DNA of the CDR3: TGTGCCATCACAGACAGGGGGTACGAGCAGTACTTC. Translated: CAITDRGYEQYF.

The chain has TRBV7-6 and TRBJ2-7; D perhaps matches TRBD2 (5 bases). The CDR3 loop spans 13 amino acids. Between the trimmed V and J ends, which lost 3 bases and 3 bases, there was a span of 9 bases. The germline CDR1 and CDR2 sequences are SGHVS and FNYEAQ. The CDR3 DNA reads as TGTGCCAGCAGCTTCGACGGGAACTACGAGCAGTACTTC. Translation: CASSFDGNYEQYF. Supplemented by reference TRBV7-6 and TRBJ2-7, the full variable domain reads GAGVSQSPRYKVTKRGQDVALRCDPISGHVSLYWYRQALGQGPEFLTYFNYEAQQDKSGLPNDRFSAERPEGSISTLTIQRTEQRDSAMYRCASSFDGNYEQYFGPGTRLTVT.

This clone was detected a few times. J is TRBJ1-4 and V is TRBV5-1; a weak D match, TRBD1 (5 bases). The V end lost 5 bases, the J end lost 0 bases, and 14 bases lay between the germline ends. This CDR3 contains 16 residues. Germline CDR1 and CDR2: SGHRS and YFSETQ. DNA of the CDR3: TGCGCCAGCAGAGCAGCCTACAGGTCAACTAATGAAAAACTGTTTTTT. Its translation is CASRAAYRSTNEKLFF.

This clone was detected many times. The chain combines TRBV15 with TRBJ2-5; 9 bases align to TRBD1. The junction had 7 bases not matched to a gene; V was cut back by 4 bases and J by 4 bases. Germline V gene lookup returns CDR1 LNHNV and CDR2 YYDKDF (reference sequence). This CDR3 contains 15 residues. CDR3 DNA sequence: TGTGCCACCAGCACCTGGACAGGGGCGGGAGAGACCCAGTACTTC. The encoded protein is CATSTWTGAGETQYF.

The chain is built from TRBV18 and TRBJ1-2; the match to TRBD1 covers 8 bases. J gave up 6 bases and V 3 bases, and 3 bases lay outside the gene matches. CDR3 length: 13 residues. Germline V lookup: CDR1 KGHSH, CDR2 LQKENI. Here the CDR3 DNA reads TGTGCCAGCTCACCGCAACAGGGGGATGGCTACACCTTC. Its protein product is CASSPQQGDGYTF.

This chain joins TRBV6-6 and TRBJ1-5; D remains ambiguous. The CDR3 length is 14 residues. Trimming shortened V by 0 bases and J by 4 bases, and 7 bases separated the two germline ends. Germline values: CDR1 MNHNY, CDR2 SVGAGI (reference sequence). The CDR3 is CASSYSDGNQPQHF. In DNA, the CDR3 is TGTGCCAGCAGTTACTCGGACGGGAATCAGCCCCAGCATTTT.

The chain uses TRBV7-2 and TRBJ1-5, with TRBD1 identical over 9 bases. In germline, CDR1 is SGHTA, CDR2 FQGNSA. The J segment lost 7 bases and the V segment lost 0 bases, leaving 10 bases of the junction unmatched. The length of the CDR3 is 17 residues. The CDR3 bases are TGTGCCAGCAGCTTAGCGCAAGGGACAGGGTTTGGGCAGCCCCAGCATTTT. Its protein is CASSLAQGTGFGQPQHF.

The V call is TRBV30, the J call TRBJ2-3; no clear D gene. V gave up 4 bases and J gave up 2 bases, with 7 bases separating them. In germline, CDR1 is GTSNPN, CDR2 SVGIG (reference sequence). The CDR3 has 12 amino acids. In DNA, the CDR3 is TGTGCCTGGATGGGTTCCACAGATACGCAGTATTTT. As protein: CAWMGSTDTQYF.

This clone was picked up many times. The chain has TRBV11-3 and TRBJ2-1, with D unresolved. Trimming took 5 bases from V and 5 from J, leaving 13 bases between them. The CDR3 covers 14 residues. Germline V gene data show CDR1 as SGHNT and CDR2 as YENEEA. The CDR3 nucleotides read TGTGCCAGCAGCCCGGCGGATGTACACAATGAGCAGTTCTTC. This sequence encodes CASSPADVHNEQFF.

This clone occurred a few times. The V call is TRBV10-3, the J call TRBJ2-7, with D tentatively TRBD2 (6 bases). CDR3 length: 16 residues. V was clipped by 3 bases and J by 0 bases, with 15 bases between them. CDR1 and CDR2 (germline): ENHRY, SYGVKD. This CDR3 is CAISDVTSLSSYEQYF. CDR3 bases: TGTGCCATCAGTGACGTTACTAGCCTGAGCTCCTACGAGCAGTACTTC.

V and J are TRBV9 and TRBJ1-1, with D possibly being TRBD1 (5 bases). The CDR3 sequence is 16 residues long. Germline CDR1 reads SGDLS; CDR2 reads YYNGEE. Trimming removed 4 bases at V and 6 bases at J, with 22 bases between. The CDR3 DNA follows: TGTGCCAGCAGCCTTCAAGAGGGGTGGTACAATCCTGAAGCTTTCTTT. Its protein is CASSLQEGWYNPEAFF.

The genes are TRBV30 and TRBJ2-5, with TRBD1 matching over 7 bases. The germline CDR1 and CDR2 sequences are GTSNPN and SVGIG (reference sequence). The CDR3 contains 14 residues. Trimming removed 2 bases from V and 1 base from J; junction bases left unmatched: 4. CDR3 residues: CAWSKGASQETQYF. The CDR3 DNA reads as TGTGCCTGGAGTAAGGGGGCCAGCCAAGAGACCCAGTACTTC.

The V and J genes are TRBV9 and TRBJ2-5; the D call may be TRBD1 or TRBD2 (5 bases each). The CDR3 has 14 residues. The germline V gene has CDR1 SGDLS and CDR2 YYNGEE. V was cut by 4 bases and J by 5 bases, with 15 bases left in between. CDR3 sequence reads: CASSQGFGTETQYF. CDR3 DNA sequence: TGTGCCAGCAGCCAAGGTTTCGGGACGGAGACCCAGTACTTC.

This chain connects TRBV5-6 to TRBJ2-5; D unclear. From germline, CDR1 is SGHDT and CDR2 YYEEEE. The CDR3 consists of 13 residues. The V gene lost 3 bases and the J gene lost 0 bases, with 6 bases spanning the gap. The CDR3 nucleotides read TGTGCCAGCAGCTCCAGGTACCAAGAGACCCAGTACTTC. Residues: CASSSRYQETQYF. Together with reference TRBV5-6 and TRBJ2-5, the CDR3 gives the full variable domain: DAGVTQSPTHLIKTRGQQVTLRCSPKSGHDTVSWYQQALGQGPQFIFQYYEEEERQRGNFPDRFSGHQFPNYSSELNVNALLLGDSALYLCASSSRYQETQYFGPGTRLLVL.

This clone was recorded a few times. V usage is TRBV6-1 and J usage is TRBJ2-1; D remains unclear. CDR1 and CDR2 from the germline V gene are MNHNS and SASEGT. V was trimmed by 4 bases and J by 7 bases, leaving 8 bases between them. The CDR3 length is 12 residues. The CDR3 here is CASSAYSNEQFF. In DNA form, the CDR3 reads TGTGCCAGCAGTGCCTATTCGAATGAGCAGTTCTTC.

The genes are TRBV27 and TRBJ2-3; 9 nucleotides match TRBD1. Looked up from germline, CDR1 is MNHEY and CDR2 is SMNVEV (reference sequence). This CDR3 comprises 14 residues. The J segment lost 4 bases and the V segment lost 6 bases, leaving 5 bases of the junction unmatched. The CDR3 DNA sequence: TGTGCCAGCAGATTACAGGGGGCGGCAGATACGCAGTATTTT. The encoded protein is CASRLQGAADTQYF.

There are a few counts of this clone. The genes are TRBV9 and TRBJ2-7; 8 bases agree with TRBD1. CDR3 size: 15 residues. Germline-derived CDR1 and CDR2 are SGDLS and YYNGEE. V trimming: 2 bases; J trimming: 2 bases; junction bases outside the gene matches: 6. The CDR3 loop is CASSVTGEWAYEQYF. The CDR3 region has the DNA TGTGCCAGCAGCGTGACAGGGGAATGGGCCTACGAGCAGTACTTC.